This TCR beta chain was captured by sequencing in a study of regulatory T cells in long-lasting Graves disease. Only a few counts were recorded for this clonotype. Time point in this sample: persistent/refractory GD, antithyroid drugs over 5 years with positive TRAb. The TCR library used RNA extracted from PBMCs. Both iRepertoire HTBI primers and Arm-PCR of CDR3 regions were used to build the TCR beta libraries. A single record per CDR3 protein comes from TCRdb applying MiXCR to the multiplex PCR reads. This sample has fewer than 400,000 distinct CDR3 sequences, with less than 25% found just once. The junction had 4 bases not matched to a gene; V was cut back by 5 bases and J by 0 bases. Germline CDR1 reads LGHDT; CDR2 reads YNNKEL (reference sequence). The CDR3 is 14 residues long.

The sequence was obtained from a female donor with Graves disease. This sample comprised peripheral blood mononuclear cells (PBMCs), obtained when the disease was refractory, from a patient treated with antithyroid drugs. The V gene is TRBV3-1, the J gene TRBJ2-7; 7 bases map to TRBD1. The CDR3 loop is CASSRQGDSYEQYF. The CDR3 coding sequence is TGTGCCAGCAGCAGACAGGGAGACTCCTACGAGCAGTACTTC.